A selection of T cell receptor beta chains follows, all from one sample in a study of identical twins. TCRdb fed the 5' RACE reads into MiXCR, producing one record per CDR3 protein. The sample has some 590,000 distinct CDR3 sequences; approximately 9.6% are singletons. The same specimen was also included in a second study, on yellow fever vaccine responses in identical twins.

The material sequenced was PBMCs. These TCRs come from a woman between 18 and 29 years old in good health. CDR3s include the opening cysteine and the closing phenylalanine or tryptophan. A D gene is named only where the DNA matches it firmly. Rows give clone size only sometimes, using once, few, many, or a class for an expanded clone.

j_call d_call clone_size v_call cdr3_nt cdr3_aa
TRBJ2-5 . many TRBV20-1 TGCAGTGCACTTGGGGGTTCAGAGACCCAGTACTTC CSALGGSETQYF
TRBJ2-3 . . TRBV7-9 TGTGCCAGCAGCTTAAGACTCCCAGGGAACACAGATACGCAGTATTTT CASSLRLPGNTDTQYF
TRBJ1-1 . . TRBV6-2/TRBV6-3 TGTGCCAGCAGTTACGCAGGATACACTGAAGCTTTCTTT CASSYAGYTEAFF
TRBJ2-1 . . TRBV2 TGTGCCAGCAGTGAAGATGAGCAGTTCTTC CASSEDEQFF
TRBJ2-7 TRBD1 many TRBV5-1 TGCGCCAGCCAAGGGACAGGAACAAGCTCCTACGAGCAGTACTTC CASQGTGTSSYEQYF
TRBJ2-7 . many TRBV3-1 TGTGCCAGCAGCCAAGAACCAGCGGCAGGGACATCCTACGAGCAGTACTTC CASSQEPAAGTSYEQYF
TRBJ2-7 . . TRBV30 TGTGCCTGGAGCCCCCGGGACTACGAGCAGTACTTC CAWSPRDYEQYF
TRBJ1-1 . few TRBV20-1 TGCAGTGGTAAGAGGGGGGGCGTCACTGAAGCTTTCTTT CSGKRGGVTEAFF
TRBJ2-7 . . TRBV7-2 TGTGCCAGCAGCCCTCGACAGATCTCCTACGAGCAGTACTTC CASSPRQISYEQYF
TRBJ2-2 TRBD1 once TRBV12-3/TRBV12-4 TGTGCCAGCAGGCCTATAGGGGGCGTCACCGGGGAGCTGTTTTTT CASRPIGGVTGELFF
TRBJ2-1 TRBD2 . TRBV7-2 TGTGCCAGCAGCTTAGCGCTCTGGGGACTAGCGGGAACATCGGCCTACAATGAGCAGTTCTTC CASSLALWGLAGTSAYNEQFF
TRBJ2-5 . many TRBV2 TGTGCCAGCGGGCGAGGAGGAGAGACCCAGTACTTC CASGRGGETQYF
TRBJ1-6 TRBD1 . TRBV20-1 TGCAGTGCTAGCCCGACAGGGAAGGGTTCACCCCTCCACTTT CSASPTGKGSPLHF
TRBJ2-2 TRBD2 few TRBV7-2 TGTGCCAGCAAGTTGGGACTAGCGGGCGGGGAGCTGTTTTTT CASKLGLAGGELFF
TRBJ1-2 . . TRBV20-1 TGCAGTGCTGTATACGCCGGGGCCTTTGGTGGCTACACCTTC CSAVYAGAFGGYTF
TRBJ2-7 TRBD1 . TRBV7-2 TGTGCCAGCAGCGCCACGCACGGACAGGTCTACGAGCAGTACTTC CASSATHGQVYEQYF
TRBJ1-6 TRBD1 . TRBV7-9 TGTGCCAGCAGCTTCCGACAGGGAGATTCACCCCTCCACTTT CASSFRQGDSPLHF
TRBJ2-1 TRBD1 . TRBV6-2/TRBV6-3 TGTGCCAGCAGGTCGGACAGGGTAGGCAATGAGCAGTTCTTC CASRSDRVGNEQFF
TRBJ2-7 TRBD2 . TRBV7-3 TGTGCCAGCTGCTACCGGGTGGGGACTAGCGGGGGGACGCCCTACGAGCAGTACTTC CASCYRVGTSGGTPYEQYF
TRBJ2-2 TRBD1 few TRBV7-2 TGTGCCAGCAGCTTACGCTCCAGGGGGCGAGGGACCGGGGAGCTGTTTTTT CASSLRSRGRGTGELFF
TRBJ2-7 . few TRBV7-6 TGTGCCAGCAGCCAGGCAGGATTCCACGGGCAGTACTTC CASSQAGFHGQYF
TRBJ1-6 . few TRBV7-2 TGTGCCAGCAGCTTAGGGCGGGGGCGGCGAAATTCACCCCTCCACTTT CASSLGRGRRNSPLHF
TRBJ2-1 . many TRBV27 TGTGCCAGCAGTTTACGGGACGGGTATGGTTACAATGAGCAGTTCTTC CASSLRDGYGYNEQFF
TRBJ1-5 TRBD1 many TRBV9 TGTGCCAGCAGCGTAGCAGGGGGAGTGAATCAGCCCCAGCATTTT CASSVAGGVNQPQHF
TRBJ2-7 TRBD2 few TRBV6-5 TGTGCCAGCAGTTACTCGAGTACTAGCGCCTACGAGCAGTACTTC CASSYSSTSAYEQYF
TRBJ2-7 TRBD2 . TRBV7-2 TGTGCCAGCAGCTTGACTAGCGGGAGTTTGGTGGAGCAGTACTTC CASSLTSGSLVEQYF
TRBJ2-5 . many TRBV18 TGTGCCAGCTCACCACTGCCAGGGGAGAGTGAGACCCAGTACTTC CASSPLPGESETQYF
TRBJ2-5 TRBD2 few TRBV3-1 TGTGCCAGCAGCCAGTGGACTAGCGGGGGGGCCAGAGAGACCCAGTACTTC CASSQWTSGGARETQYF
TRBJ2-5 TRBD2 . TRBV2 TGTGCCATCAGTTCGGGGCTAGCGGGACTCACCTGGCAAGAGACCCAGTACTTC CAISSGLAGLTWQETQYF
TRBJ2-7 TRBD2 few TRBV7-9 TGTGCCACCTCACCGGGGGGGTACCCCGAGCAGTACTTC CATSPGGYPEQYF
TRBJ2-3 TRBD2 many TRBV14 TGTGCCAGCAGCCAGCGGACTAGCGGGAGCACAGATACGCAGTATTTT CASSQRTSGSTDTQYF
TRBJ2-1 . . TRBV9 TGTGCCAGCAGCGTAGCCAGCGGTCCCTACAATGAGCAGTTCTTC CASSVASGPYNEQFF
TRBJ2-3 . many TRBV6-1 TGTGCCAGCACCCCAGGCGGCGTCAGGGGCACAGATACGCAGTATTTT CASTPGGVRGTDTQYF
TRBJ2-5 . . TRBV7-9 TGTGCCAGCAGCAAAGGGGCGGGAGAGACCCAGTACTTC CASSKGAGETQYF
TRBJ2-3 TRBD2 . TRBV13 TGTGCCAGCAGCTTAAGATCCACTAGCGGGAGGGCCCGGGGCACAGATACGCAGTATTTT CASSLRSTSGRARGTDTQYF
TRBJ1-1 . few TRBV12-3/TRBV12-4 TGTGCCAGCAGCCCAGGGACCGGGGGAGCTTTCTTT CASSPGTGGAFF
TRBJ2-7 TRBD1 . TRBV7-9 TGTGCCAGCAGCTTAGCGCAGACAGGGGGCTACGAGCAGTACTTC CASSLAQTGGYEQYF